The 4 T cell receptor beta chains below come from one sample, sequenced in a study of T cell changes during pregnancy in multiple sclerosis. Clones were read by immunoSEQ multiplex PCR, and TCRdb kept only the in-frame ones, dropping some. This repertoire shows tens of thousands of clones, 91% found once; its top ten account for 0.6% to 0.9%. Sequenced material: CD4+ T cells from peripheral blood mononuclear cells, taken in the first trimester of pregnancy. The source is a female donor with multiple sclerosis, enrolled in a pregnancy study.

A word on this clone: Within the sample, other DNA sequences also encode this same CDR3. The chain uses TRBV5-1 and TRBJ1-4; D is perhaps TRBD1 (6 bases). The CDR3 has 14 amino acids. Germline values: CDR1 SGHRS, CDR2 YFSETQ. The germline V and J ends were trimmed by 0 bases and 8 bases, with 11 bases remaining between them. The DNA for the CDR3 is TGCGCCAGCAGCTTGGGGCAGGGGAACGAAAAACTGTTTTTT. Residues: CASSLGQGNEKLFF.

Written as DNA, the CDR3 is TGTGCCTGGAGTTCGGGGATCCATGGCTACACCTTC. Translated: CAWSSGIHGYTF. This rearrangement joins TRBV30 to TRBJ1-2; D gene ambiguous. The CDR3 extends over 12 amino acids. V lost 2 bases and J 6 bases, leaving 10 bases between the germline ends. Germline CDR1 and CDR2: GTSNPN and SVGIG (reference sequence).

The CDR3, as DNA: TGTGCCAGCAGCCCAAGAGGGGGGGATCAGCCCCAGCATTTT. Its translation: CASSPRGGDQPQHF. The V and J genes are TRBV7-2 and TRBJ1-5; D is possibly TRBD1 (6 bases). CDR1 and CDR2 from the germline V gene are SGHTA and FQGNSA. V was cut by 5 bases and J by 5 bases, with 13 bases left in between. This CDR3 is 14 amino acids long.

The rearrangement links TRBV7-3 to TRBJ2-7, with D possibly matching TRBD1 (5 bases). V lost 0 bases to trimming and J lost 6 bases, with 9 bases between them. The CDR3 covers 13 residues. Germline V gene lookup returns CDR1 SGHTA and CDR2 FQGTGA. The CDR3 DNA reads TGTGCCAGCAGCTTAACAGGGGAAGGCGAGCAGTACTTC. It yields the protein CASSLTGEGEQYF.